This T cell receptor beta chain was captured by sequencing in a study of blood T cell repertoires in COVID-19. Study context: Acute-phase and convalescent COVID-19 samples originated in the United States, Italy and Spain.

J lost 6 bases, V lost 3 bases, and 8 bases had no gene match. The CDR3 sequence is 15 residues long. Germline V gives CDR1 MGHRA, CDR2 YSYEKL. Per the original data handling: Scientists estimated how many nucleated cells there were by amplifying reference gene primers. TCRdb's table, derived via immunoSEQ multiplex PCR, lists solely in-frame clones and lacks some. V, J and clone size reflect that table, while D and trimming were determined from the DNA. The sample comprises 370,000 or so clones, around 84% of which are singletons, and about 1% rests with the top ten. The sample was peripheral blood. The V and J genes are TRBV4-1 and TRBJ2-1; 7 nucleotides agree with TRBD1. The source is a human donor with acute or convalescent COVID-19. The donor label of this sample is uncertain. Written as DNA, the CDR3 is TGCGCCAGCAGCCAGTTCAAAGACAGGGTCAATGAGCAGTTCTTC. Translated, it gives CASSQFKDRVNEQFF.